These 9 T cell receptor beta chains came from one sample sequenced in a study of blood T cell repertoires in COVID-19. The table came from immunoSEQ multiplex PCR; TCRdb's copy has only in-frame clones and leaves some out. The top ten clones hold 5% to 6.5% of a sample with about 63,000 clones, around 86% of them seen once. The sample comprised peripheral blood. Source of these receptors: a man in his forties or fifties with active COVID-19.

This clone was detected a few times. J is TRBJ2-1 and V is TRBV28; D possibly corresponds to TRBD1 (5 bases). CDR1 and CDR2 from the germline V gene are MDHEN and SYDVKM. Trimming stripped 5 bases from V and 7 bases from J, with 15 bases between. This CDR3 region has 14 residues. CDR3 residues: CASSLSFRVNEQFF. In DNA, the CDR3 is TGTGCCAGCAGTCTATCCTTCAGGGTGAATGAGCAGTTCTTC.

The DNA of the CDR3 is TGTGCCAGCAGCTTAGAAGGGGGTCTGGTCGGTGGCTACACCTTC. Amino acids: CASSLEGGLVGGYTF. This chain links TRBV7-9 with TRBJ1-2; weak D call: TRBD1 (6 bases). The ends were cut back, 1 base at V and 7 bases at J, with 16 bases in the middle. CDR3 size: 15 residues. Per germline, CDR1 SEHNR and CDR2 FQNEAQ (reference sequence).

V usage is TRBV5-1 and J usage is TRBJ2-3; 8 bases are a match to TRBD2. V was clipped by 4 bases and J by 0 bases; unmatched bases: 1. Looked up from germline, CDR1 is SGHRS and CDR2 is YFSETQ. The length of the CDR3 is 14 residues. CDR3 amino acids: CASSPGGSTDTQYF. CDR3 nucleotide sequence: TGCGCCAGCAGCCCGGGAGGGAGCACAGATACGCAGTATTTT.

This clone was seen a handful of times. CDR3 loop: CASSSVLVYEQYF. The CDR3 DNA reads as TGTGCCAGCAGTTCGGTGTTGGTCTACGAGCAGTACTTC. The rearrangement joins TRBV28 to TRBJ2-7; D unclear. V shed 4 bases and J shed 3 bases, with 10 bases lying between them. Germline CDR1 MDHEN, CDR2 SYDVKM. CDR3 length equals 13 residues.

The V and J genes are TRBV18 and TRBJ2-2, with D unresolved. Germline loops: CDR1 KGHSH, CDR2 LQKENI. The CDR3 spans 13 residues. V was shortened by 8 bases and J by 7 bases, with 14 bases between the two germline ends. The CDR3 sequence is CASRTTGVGELFF. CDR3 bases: TGTGCCAGCCGCACCACGGGTGTCGGGGAGCTGTTTTTT.

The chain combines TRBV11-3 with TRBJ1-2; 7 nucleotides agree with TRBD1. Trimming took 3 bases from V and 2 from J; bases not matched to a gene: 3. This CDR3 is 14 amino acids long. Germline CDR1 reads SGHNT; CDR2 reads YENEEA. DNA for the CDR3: TGTGCCAGCAGCTTTGGCAGGGGGAACTATGGCTACACCTTC. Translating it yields CASSFGRGNYGYTF.

The CDR3 DNA is TGTGCCAGCAGTCCCGCGACAGGGCCCACCGGGGAGCTGTTTTTT. Translating gives CASSPATGPTGELFF. The chain couples TRBV25-1 to TRBJ2-2; 7 nucleotides agree with TRBD1. Germline values: CDR1 MGHDK, CDR2 SYGVNS. This CDR3 spans 15 amino acids. Unmatched junction bases numbered 7, after V lost 5 bases and J lost 4 bases.

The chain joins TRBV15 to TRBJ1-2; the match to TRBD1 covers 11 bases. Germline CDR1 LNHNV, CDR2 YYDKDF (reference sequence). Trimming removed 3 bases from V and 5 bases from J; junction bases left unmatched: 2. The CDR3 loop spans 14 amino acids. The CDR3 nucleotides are TGTGCCACCAGCAGGGACAGGGGGCATTATGGCTACACCTTC. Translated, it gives CATSRDRGHYGYTF.

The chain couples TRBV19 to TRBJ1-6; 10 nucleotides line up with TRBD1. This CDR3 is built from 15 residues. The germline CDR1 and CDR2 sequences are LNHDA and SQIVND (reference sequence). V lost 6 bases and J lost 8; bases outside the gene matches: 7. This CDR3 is CASRRTGGSDSPLHF. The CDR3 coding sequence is TGTGCCAGTAGAAGGACAGGGGGGTCGGATTCACCCCTCCACTTT.